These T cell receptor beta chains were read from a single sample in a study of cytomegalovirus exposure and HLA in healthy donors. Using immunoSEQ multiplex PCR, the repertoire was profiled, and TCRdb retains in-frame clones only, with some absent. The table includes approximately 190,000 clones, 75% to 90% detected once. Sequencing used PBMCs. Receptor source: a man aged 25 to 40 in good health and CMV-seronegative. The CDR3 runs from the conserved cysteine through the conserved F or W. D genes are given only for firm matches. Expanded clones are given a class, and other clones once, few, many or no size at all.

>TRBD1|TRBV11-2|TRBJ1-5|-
CASSVTGEGQPQHF
TGTGCCAGCAGCGTAACAGGGGAAGGTCAGCCCCAGCATTTT
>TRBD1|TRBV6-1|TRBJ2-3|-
CASRLRTGSTDTQYF
TGTGCCAGCAGACTCCGGACAGGGAGCACAGATACGCAGTATTTT
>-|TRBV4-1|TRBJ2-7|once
CASSQESGLQRF
TGCGCCAGCAGCCAAGAGTCTGGACTTCAGCGCTTC
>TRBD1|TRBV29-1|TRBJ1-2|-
CSVEGQGGYGYTF
TGCAGCGTTGAAGGACAGGGAGGCTATGGCTACACCTTC
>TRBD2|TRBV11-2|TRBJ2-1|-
CASSRSGTSGISYNEQFF
TGTGCCAGCAGCCGCTCCGGGACTAGCGGAATCTCCTACAATGAGCAGTTCTTC
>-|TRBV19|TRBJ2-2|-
CASSIGWRTNTNTGELFF
TGTGCCAGTAGTATTGGGTGGCGGACAAACACGAACACCGGGGAGCTGTTTTTT
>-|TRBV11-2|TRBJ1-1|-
CASSLEMGEDTEAFF
TGTGCCAGCAGCTTAGAAATGGGGGAGGATACTGAAGCTTTCTTT
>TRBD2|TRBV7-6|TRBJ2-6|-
CASSLTSGGSSGANGLTF
TGTGCCAGCAGCCTTACTAGCGGGGGGAGCTCTGGGGCCAACGGCCTGACTTTC
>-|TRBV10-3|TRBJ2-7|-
CAISDLISGTLTREAPYEQYF
TGTGCCATCAGTGATTTGATTAGTGGGACTCTCACACGCGAGGCACCCTACGAGCAGTACTTC
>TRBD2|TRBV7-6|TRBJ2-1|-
CASSSTGGSSYNEQFF
TGTGCCAGCAGCTCGACGGGGGGGTCGTCCTACAATGAGCAGTTCTTC
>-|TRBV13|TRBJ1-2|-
CASSLRQAPIAHGYTF
TGTGCCAGCAGCTTGAGACAGGCCCCCATTGCCCATGGCTACACCTTC
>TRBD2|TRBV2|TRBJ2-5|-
CASLDGGAGETQYF
TGTGCCAGCCTTGACGGGGGGGCGGGAGAGACCCAGTACTTC
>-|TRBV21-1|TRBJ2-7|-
CASSAWDTKKYEQYF
TGTGCCAGCAGCGCCTGGGACACCAAAAAGTACGAGCAGTACTTC
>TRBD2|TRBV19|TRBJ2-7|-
CASTAGGGSYEQYF
TGTGCCAGTACCGCCGGGGGGGGTTCCTACGAGCAGTACTTC
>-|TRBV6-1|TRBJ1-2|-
CASSELNYGYTF
TGTGCCAGCAGTGAATTAAACTATGGCTACACCTTC
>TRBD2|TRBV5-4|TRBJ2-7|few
CASSLGVMGGSDEQYF
TGTGCCAGCAGCTTGGGGGTAATGGGGGGGTCAGACGAGCAGTACTTC
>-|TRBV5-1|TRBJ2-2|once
CASSAWQGLNTGELFF
TGCGCCAGCAGCGCATGGCAGGGGTTAAACACCGGGGAGCTGTTTTTT
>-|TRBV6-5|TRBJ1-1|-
CASSYQTGEAFF
TGTGCCAGCAGTTACCAAACAGGGGAAGCTTTCTTT
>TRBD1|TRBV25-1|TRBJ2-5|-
CASSSDRLETQYF
TGTGCCAGCAGTTCGGACAGGTTAGAGACCCAGTACTTC
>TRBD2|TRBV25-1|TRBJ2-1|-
CASSEELPTSGGDNEQFF
TGTGCCAGCAGTGAAGAATTACCTACCTCGGGGGGGGACAATGAGCAGTTCTTC
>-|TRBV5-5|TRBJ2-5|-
CASSLPGNQETQYF
TGTGCCAGCAGCTTGCCAGGGAACCAAGAGACCCAGTACTTC
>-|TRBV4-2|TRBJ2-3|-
CASSQSPGDTQYF
TGTGCCAGCAGCCAATCTCCGGGAGATACGCAGTATTTT
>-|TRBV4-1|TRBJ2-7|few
CASSVLPGAFYEQYF
TGCGCCAGCAGCGTCCTCCCAGGGGCCTTCTACGAGCAGTACTTC
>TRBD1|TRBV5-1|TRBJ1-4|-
CASSTGQGKNEKLFF
TGCGCCAGCAGCACTGGACAGGGTAAAAATGAAAAACTGTTTTTT
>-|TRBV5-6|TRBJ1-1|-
CASRQPGQYTEAFF
TGTGCCAGCAGGCAACCCGGACAGTACACTGAAGCTTTCTTT
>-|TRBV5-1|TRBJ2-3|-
CASSSKEVVTDTQYF
TGCGCCAGCAGCTCCAAGGAGGTCGTGACAGATACGCAGTATTTT
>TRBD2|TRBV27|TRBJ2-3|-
CASSYKRGGRDTQYF
TGTGCCAGCAGTTATAAGCGGGGGGGCCGAGATACGCAGTATTTT
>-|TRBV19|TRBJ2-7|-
CASSIAPDSSYEQYF
TGTGCCAGTAGTATAGCACCGGACAGCTCCTACGAGCAGTACTTC
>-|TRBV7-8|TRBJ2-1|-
CASSLRGNGARSNEQFF
TGTGCCAGCAGCCTAAGGGGTAACGGCGCTAGGAGCAATGAGCAGTTCTTC
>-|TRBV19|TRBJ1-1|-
CASREAGLPTEAFF
TGTGCCAGTAGAGAGGCAGGGCTCCCTACTGAAGCTTTCTTT
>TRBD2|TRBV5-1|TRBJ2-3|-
CASSPGLAGGFADTQYF
TGCGCCAGCAGCCCGGGACTAGCGGGAGGTTTCGCAGATACGCAGTATTTT
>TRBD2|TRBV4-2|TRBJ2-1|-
CASSQDMSGGPSPERQFF
TGTGCCAGCAGCCAGGACATGAGCGGGGGGCCGTCCCCCGAGAGGCAGTTCTTC
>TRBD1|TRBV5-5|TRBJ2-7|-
CASSSRTGSSYEQYF
TGTGCCAGCAGCTCTAGGACAGGGAGCTCCTACGAGCAGTACTTC
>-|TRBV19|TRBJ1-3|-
CASSPGHPSALGNTIYF
TGTGCCAGTAGCCCGGGACACCCAAGCGCGTTGGGAAACACCATATATTTT
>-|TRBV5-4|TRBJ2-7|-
CASRTTGNSYEQYF
TGTGCCAGCCGAACTACAGGAAACTCCTACGAGCAGTACTTC
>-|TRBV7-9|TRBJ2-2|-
CSSSPSYVAGTNTGELFF
TGTTCCAGCAGCCCCTCTTACGTTGCGGGGACGAACACCGGGGAGCTGTTTTTT
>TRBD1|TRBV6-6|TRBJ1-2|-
CASRGQGATYGYTF
TGTGCCAGCAGAGGACAGGGGGCTACGTATGGCTACACCTTC
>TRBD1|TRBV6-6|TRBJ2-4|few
CASSTTGTGKNSQYF
TGTGCCAGCAGTACTACAGGGACAGGGAAAAACAGTCAGTACTTC
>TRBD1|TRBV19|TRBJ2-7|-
CASSPGTGLYEQYF
TGTGCCAGTAGTCCCGGGACAGGCCTATACGAGCAGTACTTC
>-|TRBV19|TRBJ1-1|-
CASTQRSSGGHTEAFF
TGTGCCAGTACCCAAAGGTCGTCGGGGGGCCACACTGAAGCTTTCTTT
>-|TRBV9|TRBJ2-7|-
CASTGNEQYF
TGTGCCAGCACGGGGAACGAGCAGTACTTC
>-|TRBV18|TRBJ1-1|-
CASSPQSQGNTEAFF
TGTGCCAGCTCACCACAATCCCAGGGGAACACTGAAGCTTTCTTT
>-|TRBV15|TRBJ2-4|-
CATSYKKGVIQYF
TGTGCCACCAGCTACAAGAAGGGAGTTATTCAGTACTTC